The 2 T cell receptor beta chains below come from one sample, sequenced in a study of blood T cell repertoires in COVID-19. Only in-frame clones appear in the TCRdb table, and some are missing; sequencing was by immunoSEQ multiplex PCR. The sample includes some 270,000 clones, 88% seen only once; the top ten take 2.5% to 3.5%. The sample comprised PBMCs or T cells enriched from blood (not recorded which). These receptors originate from a middle-aged woman who had been exposed to COVID-19.

The genes are TRBV7-8 and TRBJ1-1; 8 bases fit TRBD1. V trimming: 4 bases; J trimming: 4 bases; junction bases outside the gene matches: 5. The CDR3 has 14 amino acids. From germline, CDR1 is SGHVS and CDR2 FQNEAQ. The CDR3 nucleotides are TGTGCCAGCAGCTCACAGGGGGTTATCACTGAAGCTTTCTTT. Protein product: CASSSQGVITEAFF.

The chain has TRBV7-9 and TRBJ2-3, with D unresolved. This CDR3 region has 13 residues. Trimming pared 0 bases from V and 5 bases from J, leaving 6 bases between. In germline, CDR1 is SEHNR, CDR2 FQNEAQ (reference sequence). Here the CDR3 reads CASSLAPEDTQYF. In DNA form, the CDR3 reads TGTGCCAGCAGCTTAGCGCCAGAAGATACGCAGTATTTT.